A single sample gave rise to the 4 T cell receptor beta chains below, sequenced in a study of blood T cell repertoires in COVID-19. Assay: immunoSEQ multiplex PCR; the TCRdb copy retains only in-frame clones and omits some. Of roughly 180,000 clones listed, over 80% are singletons. Sequencing was performed on peripheral blood. These receptors were taken from a woman aged 40 to 50 with COVID-19, enrolled during active disease.

This chain links TRBV6-5 with TRBJ2-7; TRBD2 agrees at 11 bases. The germline V gene encodes CDR1 MNHEY and CDR2 SVGAGI. The trim removed 5 bases at V and 0 bases at J, leaving 3 bases unmatched. There are 15 residues in the CDR3. In nucleotides, the CDR3 is TGTGCCAGCAGTACTAGCGGGAGTAGCTCCTACGAGCAGTACTTC. Protein: CASSTSGSSSYEQYF.

This chain connects TRBV5-6 to TRBJ1-5; D not certain. The ends were cut back, 1 base at V and 6 bases at J, with 11 bases in the middle. Germline CDR1 is SGHDT and CDR2 is YYEEEE. The CDR3 covers 14 residues. The CDR3 is CASSLTGPGQPQHF. As DNA, the CDR3 is TGTGCCAGCAGCTTGACTGGGCCAGGTCAGCCCCAGCATTTT.

The V and J genes are TRBV14 and TRBJ1-2; 8 bases align to TRBD1. The CDR3 sequence is 17 residues long. CDR1 is SGHDN and CDR2 is FVKESK in the germline V gene. J lost 7 bases, V lost 0 bases, and 13 bases had no gene match. The CDR3 is CASSQDDGLGTGGGYTF. In DNA form, the CDR3 reads TGTGCCAGCAGCCAAGATGACGGCCTTGGGACAGGAGGTGGCTACACCTTC.

This clone came up many times. The chain recombines TRBV6-4 with TRBJ1-1; D possibly corresponds to TRBD1 (6 bases). Trimming took 8 bases from V and 7 from J, leaving 8 bases between them. CDR3 length equals 10 residues. CDR1 is MRHNA, CDR2 SNTAGT, per germline. CDR3 sequence (DNA): TGTGCCAGCCTCAGGGGTGAAGCTTTCTTT. Translation gives CASLRGEAFF.